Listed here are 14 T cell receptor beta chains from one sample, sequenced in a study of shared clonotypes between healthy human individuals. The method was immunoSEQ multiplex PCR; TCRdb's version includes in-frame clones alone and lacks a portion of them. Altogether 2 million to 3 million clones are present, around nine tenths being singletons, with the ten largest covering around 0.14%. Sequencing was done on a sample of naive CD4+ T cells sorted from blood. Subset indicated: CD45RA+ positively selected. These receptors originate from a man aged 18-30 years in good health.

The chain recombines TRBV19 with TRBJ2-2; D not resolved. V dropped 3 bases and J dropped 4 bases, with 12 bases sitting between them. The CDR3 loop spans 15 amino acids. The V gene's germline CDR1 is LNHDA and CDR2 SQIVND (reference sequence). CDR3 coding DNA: TGTGCCAGTAGTATGTCCGGCATTGGCACCGGGGAGCTGTTTTTT. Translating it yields CASSMSGIGTGELFF.

In nucleotides, the CDR3 is TGTGCCAGCAGCTGGACTAGCGGGGCGTACACCGGGGAGCTGTTTTTT. Its translation is CASSWTSGAYTGELFF. This sequence joins TRBV5-6 and TRBJ2-2, with 12 bases aligning to TRBD2. CDR3 length: 16 residues. The germline V gene encodes CDR1 SGHDT and CDR2 YYEEEE. Trimming at V came to 3 bases and at J to 3 bases, leaving 3 bases not matched to a gene. The whole variable domain, remainder taken from reference TRBV5-6 and TRBJ2-2, is DAGVTQSPTHLIKTRGQQVTLRCSPKSGHDTVSWYQQALGQGPQFIFQYYEEEERQRGNFPDRFSGHQFPNYSSELNVNALLLGDSALYLCASSWTSGAYTGELFFGEGSRLTVL.

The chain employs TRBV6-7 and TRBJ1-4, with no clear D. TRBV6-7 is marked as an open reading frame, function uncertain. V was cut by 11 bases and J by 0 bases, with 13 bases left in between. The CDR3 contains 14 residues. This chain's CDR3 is CAVQASPTNEKLFF. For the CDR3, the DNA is TGTGCCGTCCAGGCTTCCCCAACTAATGAAAAACTGTTTTTT.

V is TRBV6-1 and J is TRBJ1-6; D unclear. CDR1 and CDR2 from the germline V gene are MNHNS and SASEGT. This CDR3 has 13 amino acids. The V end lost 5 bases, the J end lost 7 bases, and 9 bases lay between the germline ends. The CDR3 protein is CASSQLPNSPLHF. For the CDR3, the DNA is TGTGCCAGCAGTCAGCTCCCCAATTCACCCCTCCACTTT.

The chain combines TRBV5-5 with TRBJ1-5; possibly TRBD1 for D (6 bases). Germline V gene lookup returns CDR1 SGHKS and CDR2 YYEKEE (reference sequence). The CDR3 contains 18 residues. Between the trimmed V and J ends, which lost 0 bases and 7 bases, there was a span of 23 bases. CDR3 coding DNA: TGTGCCAGCAGCTTGGACCCTCGGTCTCAGGGGAGGCAGCAGCCCCAGCATTTT. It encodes CASSLDPRSQGRQQPQHF. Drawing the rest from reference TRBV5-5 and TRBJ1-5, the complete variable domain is DAGVTQSPTHLIKTRGQQVTLRCSPISGHKSVSWYQQVLGQGPQFIFQYYEKEERGRGNFPDRFSARQFPNYSSELNVNALLLGDSALYLCASSLDPRSQGRQQPQHFGDGTRLSIL.

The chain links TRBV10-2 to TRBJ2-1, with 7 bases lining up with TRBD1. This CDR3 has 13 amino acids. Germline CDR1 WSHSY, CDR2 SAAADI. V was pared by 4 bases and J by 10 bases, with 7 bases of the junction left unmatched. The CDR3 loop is CASSGYRGDEQFF. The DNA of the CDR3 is TGCGCCAGCAGTGGCTACAGGGGAGACGAGCAGTTCTTC.

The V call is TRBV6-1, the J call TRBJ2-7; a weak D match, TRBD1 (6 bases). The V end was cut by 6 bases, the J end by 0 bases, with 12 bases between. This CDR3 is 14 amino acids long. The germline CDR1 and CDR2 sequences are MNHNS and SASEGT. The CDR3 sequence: CASRLGAVSYEQYF. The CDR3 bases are TGTGCCAGCAGATTGGGGGCAGTCTCCTACGAGCAGTACTTC.

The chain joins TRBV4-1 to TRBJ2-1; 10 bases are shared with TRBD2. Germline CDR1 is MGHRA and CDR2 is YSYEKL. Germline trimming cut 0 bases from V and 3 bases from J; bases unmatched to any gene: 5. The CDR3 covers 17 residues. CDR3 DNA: TGCGCCAGCAGCCAAGATTGGCGGACTAGCGGCTACAATGAGCAGTTCTTC. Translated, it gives CASSQDWRTSGYNEQFF.

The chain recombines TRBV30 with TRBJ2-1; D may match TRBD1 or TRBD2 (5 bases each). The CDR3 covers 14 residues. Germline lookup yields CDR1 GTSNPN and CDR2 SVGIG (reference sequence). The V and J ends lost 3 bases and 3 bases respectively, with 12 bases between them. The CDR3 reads CAWSAGAYYNEQFF. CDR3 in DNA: TGTGCCTGGAGCGCCGGGGCTTACTACAATGAGCAGTTCTTC. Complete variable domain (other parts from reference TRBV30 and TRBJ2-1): SQTIHQWPATLVQPVGSPLSLECTVEGTSNPNLYWYRQAAGRGLQLLFYSVGIGQISSEVPQNLSASRPQDRQFILSSKKLLLSDSGFYLCAWSAGAYYNEQFFGPGTRLTVL.

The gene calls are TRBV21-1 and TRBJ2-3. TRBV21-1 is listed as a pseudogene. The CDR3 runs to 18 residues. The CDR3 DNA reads TGTGCCAGCAGCAAAGCGCTTTTTCTACGGGCCAGCACAGATACGCAGTATTTT. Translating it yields CASSKALFLRASTDTQYF.

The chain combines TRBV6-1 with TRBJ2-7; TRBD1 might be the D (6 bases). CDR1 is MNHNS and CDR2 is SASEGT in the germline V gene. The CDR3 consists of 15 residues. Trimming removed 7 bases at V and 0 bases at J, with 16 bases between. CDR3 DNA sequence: TGTGCCAGCATTAGTCTGACAGGCGACTCCTACGAGCAGTACTTC. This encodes CASISLTGDSYEQYF.

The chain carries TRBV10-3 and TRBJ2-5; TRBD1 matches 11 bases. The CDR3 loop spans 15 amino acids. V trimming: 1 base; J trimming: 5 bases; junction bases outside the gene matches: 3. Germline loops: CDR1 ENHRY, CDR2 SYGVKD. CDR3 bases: TGTGCCATCAGTGAGTGGACAGGGGGCGAGGAGACCCAGTACTTC. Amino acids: CAISEWTGGEETQYF.

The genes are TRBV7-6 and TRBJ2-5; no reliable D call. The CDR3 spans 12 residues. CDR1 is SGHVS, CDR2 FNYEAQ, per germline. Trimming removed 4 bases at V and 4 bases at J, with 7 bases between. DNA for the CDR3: TGTGCCAGCAGCTCTACTTCAGAGACCCAGTACTTC. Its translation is CASSSTSETQYF.

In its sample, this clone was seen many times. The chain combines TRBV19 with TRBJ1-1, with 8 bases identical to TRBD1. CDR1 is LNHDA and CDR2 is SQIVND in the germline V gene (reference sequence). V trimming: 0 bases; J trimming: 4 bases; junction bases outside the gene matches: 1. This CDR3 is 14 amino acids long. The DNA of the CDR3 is TGTGCCAGTAGTATAGAGCAGGGGGCCACTGAAGCTTTCTTT. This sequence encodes CASSIEQGATEAFF.